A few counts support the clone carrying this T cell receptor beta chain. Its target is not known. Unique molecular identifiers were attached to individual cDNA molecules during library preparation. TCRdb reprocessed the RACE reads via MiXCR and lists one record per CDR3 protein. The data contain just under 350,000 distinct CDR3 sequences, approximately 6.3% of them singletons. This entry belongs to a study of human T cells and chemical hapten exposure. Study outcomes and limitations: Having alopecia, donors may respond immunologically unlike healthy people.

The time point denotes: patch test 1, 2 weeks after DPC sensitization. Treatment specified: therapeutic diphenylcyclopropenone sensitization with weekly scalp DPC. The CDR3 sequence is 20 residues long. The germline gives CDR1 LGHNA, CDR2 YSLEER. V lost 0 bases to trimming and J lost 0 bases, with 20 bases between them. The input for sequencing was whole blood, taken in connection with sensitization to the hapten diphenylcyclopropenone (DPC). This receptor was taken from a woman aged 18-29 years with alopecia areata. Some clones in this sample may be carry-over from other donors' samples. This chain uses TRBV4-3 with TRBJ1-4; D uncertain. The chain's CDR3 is CASSQEAGPGKLATNEKLFF. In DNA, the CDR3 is TGCGCCAGCAGCCAAGAGGCAGGCCCTGGGAAGCTGGCAACTAATGAAAAACTGTTTTTT.